This is a list of T cell receptor beta chains from one sample in a study of patients and donors after allogeneic stem cell transplantation. TCRdb used MiXCR to reprocess the RT-PCR reads, holding one entry per CDR3 protein. The sample holds about 960,000 distinct CDR3 sequences, more than 15% seen once. The sequenced sample consisted of blood, either unsorted or a sorted T cell fraction (not recorded which). The origin of the receptors is a human donor who was either an allogeneic HSCT recipient or a stem cell or donor lymphocyte infusion donor (not recorded which). It is not recorded whose cells these are; they may come from a transplant donor. Both conserved end residues are part of each CDR3. Fields, in order: V gene, J gene, D gene, clone size, CDR3 protein, CDR3 DNA. D genes are given only for firm matches. The listing skips clone size in some rows; elsewhere it reads once, few, many or a size class.

v_gene: TRBV29-1
j_gene: TRBJ1-1
d_gene: NA
abundance: NA
CDR3aa: CSVCSGTTTEAFF
CDR3nt: TGCAGCGTTTGCTCCGGGACCACCACTGAAGCTTTCTTT

v_gene: TRBV5-1
j_gene: TRBJ1-1
d_gene: NA
abundance: many
CDR3aa: CASSFGGTNTEAFF
CDR3nt: TGCGCCAGCAGCTTTGGGGGAACGAACACTGAAGCTTTCTTT

v_gene: TRBV5-1
j_gene: TRBJ2-5
d_gene: NA
abundance: NA
CDR3aa: CASSRLTAQETQYF
CDR3nt: TGCGCCAGCAGCCGTTTAACAGCCCAAGAGACCCAGTACTTC

v_gene: TRBV5-6
j_gene: TRBJ2-1
d_gene: NA
abundance: NA
CDR3aa: CASSAGLNEQFF
CDR3nt: TGTGCCAGCAGCGCGGGGCTGAATGAGCAGTTCTTC

v_gene: TRBV9
j_gene: TRBJ2-7
d_gene: NA
abundance: few
CDR3aa: CASSGDTAGGEQYF
CDR3nt: TGTGCCAGCAGCGGTGACACTGCTGGGGGCGAGCAGTACTTC

v_gene: TRBV18
j_gene: TRBJ2-5
d_gene: TRBD2
abundance: NA
CDR3aa: CASSPSGREETQYF
CDR3nt: TGTGCCAGCTCACCATCTGGGAGGGAGGAGACCCAGTACTTC

v_gene: TRBV11-2
j_gene: TRBJ1-2
d_gene: NA
abundance: few
CDR3aa: CASSLVSGHIYGYTF
CDR3nt: TGTGCCAGCAGCTTAGTTTCGGGACACATCTATGGCTACACCTTC

v_gene: TRBV13
j_gene: TRBJ2-3
d_gene: TRBD2
abundance: NA
CDR3aa: CASSSPLGLAGDTQYF
CDR3nt: TGTGCCAGCAGCTCGCCCTTGGGACTAGCGGGAGATACGCAGTATTTT

v_gene: TRBV15
j_gene: TRBJ2-5
d_gene: NA
abundance: few
CDR3aa: CATSRGAPKQETQYF
CDR3nt: TGTGCCACCAGCAGAGGGGCGCCCAAGCAAGAGACCCAGTACTTC

v_gene: TRBV4-1
j_gene: TRBJ2-5
d_gene: NA
abundance: few
CDR3aa: CASSQVQLTALFGETQYF
CDR3nt: TGCGCCAGCAGCCAAGTCCAGCTCACCGCCCTTTTCGGAGAGACCCAGTACTTC

v_gene: TRBV12-3/TRBV12-4
j_gene: TRBJ2-7
d_gene: TRBD1
abundance: many
CDR3aa: CASIWGLQGATYEQYF
CDR3nt: TGTGCCAGCATTTGGGGGTTACAGGGGGCTACCTACGAGCAGTACTTC

v_gene: TRBV25-1
j_gene: TRBJ2-1
d_gene: TRBD2
abundance: NA
CDR3aa: CASRDSGGNNEQFF
CDR3nt: TGTGCCAGCAGGGATAGCGGGGGTAACAATGAGCAGTTCTTC

v_gene: TRBV20-1
j_gene: TRBJ2-7
d_gene: NA
abundance: NA
CDR3aa: CSARDLDRLSYEQYF
CDR3nt: TGCAGTGCTAGAGATTTGGACCGACTCTCCTACGAGCAGTACTTC

v_gene: TRBV20-1
j_gene: TRBJ1-2
d_gene: TRBD1
abundance: NA
CDR3aa: CSARGTGYYGYTF
CDR3nt: TGCAGTGCTAGAGGGACAGGGTACTATGGCTACACCTTC

v_gene: TRBV11-3
j_gene: TRBJ2-2
d_gene: NA
abundance: NA
CDR3aa: CASSSWTVKGNTGELFF
CDR3nt: TGTGCCAGCAGCTCCTGGACCGTCAAGGGCAACACCGGGGAGCTGTTTTTT

v_gene: TRBV6-5
j_gene: TRBJ2-7
d_gene: NA
abundance: NA
CDR3aa: CASSYSDGMSSYEQYF
CDR3nt: TGTGCCAGCAGTTACTCCGACGGTATGAGCTCCTACGAGCAGTACTTC

v_gene: TRBV11-1
j_gene: TRBJ2-7
d_gene: NA
abundance: few
CDR3aa: CASSFLGTGEQYF
CDR3nt: TGTGCCAGCAGTTTTCTTGGAACCGGCGAGCAGTACTTC

v_gene: TRBV27
j_gene: TRBJ2-4
d_gene: TRBD1
abundance: few
CDR3aa: CASSSGTGGTNIQYF
CDR3nt: TGTGCCAGCAGTTCTGGGACAGGGGGCACAAACATTCAGTACTTC

v_gene: TRBV2
j_gene: TRBJ1-2
d_gene: TRBD1
abundance: few
CDR3aa: CASSEAGTGIYGYTF
CDR3nt: TGTGCCAGCAGTGAAGCAGGGACAGGGATCTATGGCTACACCTTC

v_gene: TRBV5-1
j_gene: TRBJ2-3
d_gene: NA
abundance: NA
CDR3aa: CASSIGLSTDTQYF
CDR3nt: TGCGCCAGCAGCATAGGACTGAGCACAGATACGCAGTATTTT

v_gene: TRBV20-1
j_gene: TRBJ1-2
d_gene: TRBD1
abundance: few
CDR3aa: CSARDAKGQGYGYTF
CDR3nt: TGCAGTGCTAGAGACGCAAAGGGACAGGGCTATGGCTACACCTTC

v_gene: TRBV7-9
j_gene: TRBJ2-7
d_gene: TRBD2
abundance: NA
CDR3aa: CASSTRTSGRAYEQYF
CDR3nt: TGTGCCAGCAGCACCCGGACTAGCGGGAGGGCCTACGAGCAGTACTTC

v_gene: TRBV27
j_gene: TRBJ2-1
d_gene: NA
abundance: few
CDR3aa: CASSPDTHNEQFF
CDR3nt: TGTGCCAGCAGCCCGGACACACACAATGAGCAGTTCTTC

v_gene: TRBV10-3
j_gene: TRBJ1-5
d_gene: TRBD1
abundance: NA
CDR3aa: CAIRQQGGEQPQHF
CDR3nt: TGTGCCATCAGGCAGCAGGGGGGTGAGCAGCCCCAGCATTTT

v_gene: TRBV20-1
j_gene: TRBJ1-1
d_gene: NA
abundance: few
CDR3aa: CSASILGIMNTEAFF
CDR3nt: TGCAGTGCTTCAATCCTAGGCATAATGAACACTGAAGCTTTCTTT

v_gene: TRBV27
j_gene: TRBJ1-2
d_gene: NA
abundance: NA
CDR3aa: CASSLRRGSANYGYTF
CDR3nt: TGTGCCAGCAGTTTGAGGAGGGGATCGGCTAACTATGGCTACACCTTC

v_gene: TRBV6-1
j_gene: TRBJ2-6
d_gene: TRBD1
abundance: NA
CDR3aa: CASSETGTPSGANVLTF
CDR3nt: TGTGCCAGCAGCGAGACAGGGACCCCCTCTGGGGCCAACGTCCTGACTTTC

v_gene: TRBV7-2
j_gene: TRBJ2-7
d_gene: NA
abundance: NA
CDR3aa: CASSLAQLTSLYEQYF
CDR3nt: TGTGCCAGCAGCTTAGCACAACTCACCAGCCTCTACGAGCAGTACTTC

v_gene: TRBV7-9
j_gene: TRBJ2-3
d_gene: NA
abundance: few
CDR3aa: CASSFKGDTQYF
CDR3nt: TGTGCCAGCAGCTTCAAAGGAGATACGCAGTATTTT

v_gene: TRBV7-9
j_gene: TRBJ2-2
d_gene: TRBD2
abundance: NA
CDR3aa: CASSLAEREWTGELFF
CDR3nt: TGTGCCAGCAGCTTAGCAGAGCGGGAGTGGACCGGGGAGCTGTTTTTT

v_gene: TRBV20-1
j_gene: TRBJ1-4
d_gene: TRBD1
abundance: few
CDR3aa: CSARDRGRSEKLFF
CDR3nt: TGCAGTGCTAGGGACAGGGGGCGATCTGAAAAACTGTTTTTT

v_gene: TRBV5-1
j_gene: TRBJ2-7
d_gene: NA
abundance: few
CDR3aa: CASSPGLIPTSYEQYF
CDR3nt: TGCGCCAGCAGCCCCGGACTGATCCCAACTTCCTACGAGCAGTACTTC

v_gene: TRBV13
j_gene: TRBJ2-4
d_gene: TRBD1
abundance: NA
CDR3aa: CASSPRRTPGQGKYF
CDR3nt: TGTGCCAGCAGCCCCAGAAGAACCCCGGGACAGGGGAAGTACTTC

v_gene: TRBV6-1
j_gene: TRBJ1-1
d_gene: NA
abundance: NA
CDR3aa: CASSRSRTFLNTEAFF
CDR3nt: TGTGCCAGCAGTCGGAGCCGGACCTTCCTGAACACTGAAGCTTTCTTT

v_gene: TRBV12-3/TRBV12-4
j_gene: TRBJ2-6
d_gene: NA
abundance: many
CDR3aa: CASSATSGANVLTF
CDR3nt: TGTGCCAGCAGTGCCACCTCTGGGGCCAACGTCCTGACTTTC

v_gene: TRBV5-1
j_gene: TRBJ1-2
d_gene: NA
abundance: NA
CDR3aa: CASSLGQGLDYGYTF
CDR3nt: TGCGCCAGCAGCTTGGGGCAGGGGCTAGACTATGGCTACACCTTC

v_gene: TRBV14
j_gene: TRBJ2-7
d_gene: NA
abundance: once
CDR3aa: CASSQVGPSYEQYF
CDR3nt: TGTGCCAGCAGCCAAGTGGGGCCCTCCTACGAGCAGTACTTC

v_gene: TRBV12-3/TRBV12-4
j_gene: TRBJ2-7
d_gene: NA
abundance: NA
CDR3aa: CASSLTAVSPYEQYF
CDR3nt: TGTGCCAGCAGTTTAACGGCAGTTTCACCCTACGAGCAGTACTTC

v_gene: TRBV27
j_gene: TRBJ1-5
d_gene: TRBD1
abundance: few
CDR3aa: CASSLRKDRGRLDDQPQHF
CDR3nt: TGTGCCAGCAGTTTAAGAAAGGACAGGGGGCGACTGGACGATCAGCCCCAGCATTTT

v_gene: TRBV12-3/TRBV12-4
j_gene: TRBJ2-1
d_gene: TRBD2
abundance: NA
CDR3aa: CASSPMGEFVTSVYNEQFF
CDR3nt: TGTGCCAGCAGTCCTATGGGGGAGTTTGTGACTAGCGTATACAATGAGCAGTTCTTC

v_gene: TRBV4-1
j_gene: TRBJ2-1
d_gene: NA
abundance: few
CDR3aa: CASSHLRTPEQFF
CDR3nt: TGCGCCAGCAGCCACCTCCGCACGCCGGAGCAGTTCTTC

v_gene: TRBV12-3/TRBV12-4
j_gene: TRBJ2-3
d_gene: TRBD2
abundance: many
CDR3aa: CASRLAGGADTQYF
CDR3nt: TGTGCCAGCAGACTAGCGGGGGGAGCAGATACGCAGTATTTT

v_gene: TRBV12-3/TRBV12-4
j_gene: TRBJ1-1
d_gene: NA
abundance: many
CDR3aa: CASSLAQGFQVEAFF
CDR3nt: TGTGCCAGCAGTTTAGCGCAAGGGTTTCAGGTTGAAGCTTTCTTT